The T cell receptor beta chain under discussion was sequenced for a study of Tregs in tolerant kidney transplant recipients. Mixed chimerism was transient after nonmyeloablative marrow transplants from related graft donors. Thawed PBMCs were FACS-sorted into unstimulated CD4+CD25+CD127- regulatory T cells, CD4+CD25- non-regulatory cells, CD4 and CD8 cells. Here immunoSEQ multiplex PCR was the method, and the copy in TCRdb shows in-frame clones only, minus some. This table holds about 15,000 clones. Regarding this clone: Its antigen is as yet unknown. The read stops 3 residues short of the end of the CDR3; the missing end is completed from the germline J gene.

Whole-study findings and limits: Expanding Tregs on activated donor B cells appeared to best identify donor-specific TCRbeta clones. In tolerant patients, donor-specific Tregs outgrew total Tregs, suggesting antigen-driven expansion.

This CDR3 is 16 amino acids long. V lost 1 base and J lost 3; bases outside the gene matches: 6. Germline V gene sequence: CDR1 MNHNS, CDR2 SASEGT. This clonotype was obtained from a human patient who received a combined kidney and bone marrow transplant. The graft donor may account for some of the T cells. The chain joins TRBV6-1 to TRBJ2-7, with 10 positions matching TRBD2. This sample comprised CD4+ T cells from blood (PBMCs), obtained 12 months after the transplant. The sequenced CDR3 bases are TGTGCCAGCAGTGAAGTCTCCGGGACTAGCGTCTACGAG. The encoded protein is CASSEVSGTSVYE. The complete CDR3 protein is CASSEVSGTSVYEQYF.